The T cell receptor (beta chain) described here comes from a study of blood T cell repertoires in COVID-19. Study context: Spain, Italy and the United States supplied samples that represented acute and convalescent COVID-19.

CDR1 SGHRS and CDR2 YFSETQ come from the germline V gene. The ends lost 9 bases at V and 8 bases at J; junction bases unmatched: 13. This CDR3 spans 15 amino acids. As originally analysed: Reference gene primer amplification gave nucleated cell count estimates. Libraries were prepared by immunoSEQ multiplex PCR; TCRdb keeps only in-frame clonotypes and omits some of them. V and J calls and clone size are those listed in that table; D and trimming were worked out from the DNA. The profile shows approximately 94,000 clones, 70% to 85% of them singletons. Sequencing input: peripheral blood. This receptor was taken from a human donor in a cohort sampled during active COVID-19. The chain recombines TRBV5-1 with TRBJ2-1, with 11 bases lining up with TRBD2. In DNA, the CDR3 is TGCGCCACAGCCGTAACACTAGCGGGGGTCGATGAGCAGTTCTTC. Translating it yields CATAVTLAGVDEQFF.